Presented here are 18 T cell receptor beta chains from one specimen sequenced in a study of shared clonotypes between healthy human individuals. The repertoire was sequenced with immunoSEQ multiplex PCR; TCRdb's copy has only in-frame clones and lacks some. The sample yields around 500,000 clones, more than 65% seen once. Material: PBMCs. The source of these receptors is a middle-aged woman in good health. Some clones in this sample may be carry-over from other donors' samples.

This clone was recorded at least ten times. Other DNA sequences in this specimen translate into the identical CDR3. V and J are TRBV30 and TRBJ2-5; D unclear. The CDR3 is 13 residues long. Germline V gives CDR1 GTSNPN, CDR2 SVGIG (reference sequence). Trimming cost V 0 bases and J 7 bases, with 12 bases left between them. This CDR3 is CAWSVGLEGTQYF. Here the CDR3 DNA reads TGTGCCTGGAGTGTCGGCTTAGAAGGGACCCAGTACTTC. Full variable domain (remainder filled in from reference TRBV30 and TRBJ2-5): SQTIHQWPATLVQPVGSPLSLECTVEGTSNPNLYWYRQAAGRGLQLLFYSVGIGQISSEVPQNLSASRPQDRQFILSSKKLLLSDSGFYLCAWSVGLEGTQYFGPGTRLLVL.

Concerning this clone: A far larger clone lies a single base away; this is likely a read error. V gene TRBV7-2 combines with J gene TRBJ2-2; TRBD2 might be the D (6 bases). The germline gives CDR1 SGHTA, CDR2 FQGNSA. This CDR3 is 16 amino acids long. CDR3 sequence reads: CASSYRGSAGTGELVF. CDR3 in DNA: TGTGCCAGCAGTTATCGGGGCTCCGCGGGGACCGGGGAGCTGGTTTTT.

Of note for this clone: A far larger clone is off by one base, so a read error is likely. V is TRBV4-1 and J is TRBJ1-2, with TRBD1 as a possible D gene (5 bases). The germline V gene encodes CDR1 MGHRA and CDR2 YSYEKL. V lost 11 bases to trimming and J lost 7 bases, with 20 bases between them. This CDR3 comprises 13 residues. The CDR3 DNA is TGCGCCGGCACCCGTATGGGGGGTACTGGCTACACCTTC. Residues: CAGTRMGGTGYTF.

The gene calls are TRBV5-1 and TRBJ2-1; 7 nucleotides match TRBD2. The CDR3 runs to 15 residues. V dropped 7 bases and J dropped 0; count of bases not matched to a gene: 7. Germline CDR1 SGHRS, CDR2 YFSETQ. CDR3 nucleotide sequence: TGCGCCAGCCTAGCGGAGGCGGGCTCCTACAATGAGCAGTTCTTC. Protein product: CASLAEAGSYNEQFF.

A word on this clone: A far larger clone is off by one base, so a read error is likely. The gene calls are TRBV7-2 and TRBJ1-1, with a tentative D call TRBD1 (6 bases). The germline CDR1 and CDR2 sequences are SGHTA and FQGNSA. With 3 bases removed from V and 0 bases from J, the gap between germline ends came to 11 bases. The CDR3 has 15 amino acids. This CDR3 reads CTSSFGQNMNTEAFF. The CDR3 DNA sequence: TGTACCAGCAGCTTCGGACAGAACATGAACACTGAAGCTTTCTTT.

The chain joins TRBV11-3 to TRBJ2-5; 11 bases line up with TRBD1. In germline, CDR1 is SGHNT, CDR2 YENEEA. Losses at the gene ends were 5 bases for V and 5 bases for J; bases not matched to a gene: 16. The CDR3 is 18 amino acids. CDR3 region: CASSLGQGAGAGDETQYF. For the CDR3, the DNA is TGTGCCAGCAGCCTTGGACAGGGGGCCGGTGCGGGGGATGAGACCCAGTACTTC.

This chain joins TRBV2 and TRBJ2-1; D uncertain. Per germline, CDR1 SNHLY and CDR2 FYNNEI. This CDR3 has 11 amino acids. V was pared by 4 bases and J by 9 bases, with 7 bases between. This CDR3 is CASSGAFEQFF. Here the CDR3 DNA reads TGTGCCAGCAGTGGGGCCTTTGAGCAGTTCTTC.

The rearrangement links TRBV28 to TRBJ1-2, with D perhaps matching TRBD1 (5 bases). The germline CDR1 and CDR2 sequences are MDHEN and SYDVKM. The V end was cut by 1 base, the J end by 8 bases, with 11 bases between. This CDR3 has 13 amino acids. CDR3 in amino acids: CASSLLGAGGYTF. CDR3 nucleotide sequence: TGTGCCAGCAGTTTATTAGGGGCTGGGGGCTACACCTTC.

In the case of this clone: One base separates it from a far larger clone, so it is likely a read error. This CDR3 is also generated by other DNA sequences in the sample. V is TRBV5-1 and J is TRBJ2-3, with 9 bases identical to TRBD2. Germline loops: CDR1 SGHRS, CDR2 YFSETQ. The CDR3 loop spans 15 amino acids. CDR3 protein: CASTPGSGGGDTQYF. CDR3 DNA: TGCGCAAGCACCCCGGGTAGCGGGGGTGGGGATACGCAGTATTTT.

A word on this clone: This likely traces to a read error, being one base from a far larger clone. This chain joins TRBV7-8 and TRBJ2-7; 7 bases line up with TRBD2. After removal of 3 bases from V and 2 bases from J, the junction contained 7 bases not matched to a gene. CDR1 and CDR2 from the germline V gene are SGHVS and FQNEAQ. The CDR3 is made up of 15 amino acids. CDR3 in DNA: TGTGCCAGCAGCTTTGGGGCTAGCGGCCCCTACGAGCAGTACTTC. Its protein product is CASSFGASGPYEQYF.

In the case of this clone: A far larger clone lies a single base away; this is likely a read error. Other DNA sequences within the sample encode an identical CDR3. This chain joins TRBV9 and TRBJ2-7, with a possible D match to TRBD2 (7 bases). V was clipped by 5 bases and J by 6 bases, with 21 bases between them. Looked up from germline, CDR1 is SGDLS and CDR2 is YYNGEE. There are 15 residues in the CDR3. CDR3 in amino acids: CASSVGGLQGGEQYF. The CDR3 DNA follows: TGTGCCAGCAGTGTCGGGGGGCTGCAGGGCGGCGAGCAGTACTTC. The full variable domain, its missing parts supplied by reference TRBV9 and TRBJ2-7, is DSGVTQTPKHLITATGQRVTLRCSPRSGDLSVYWYQQSLDQGLQFLIQYYNGEERAKGNILERFSAQQFPDLHSELNLSSLELGDSALYFCASSVGGLQGGEQYFGPGTRLTVT.

The chain has TRBV2 and TRBJ2-2, with 7 bases identical to TRBD2. The CDR3 covers 16 residues. J gave up 6 bases and V 6 bases, and 13 bases lay outside the gene matches. Germline assignment: CDR1 SNHLY and CDR2 FYNNEI. The CDR3 nucleotides are TGTGCCAGCAGGGACCTTGGGGGGGAGGGCCCCGGGGAGCTGTTTTTT. This sequence encodes CASRDLGGEGPGELFF.

This clone was found many times. This rearrangement joins TRBV4-1 to TRBJ1-5; D unresolved. The CDR3 extends over 13 amino acids. V gave up 0 bases and J gave up 6 bases, with 6 bases separating them. Per the germline V gene, CDR1 is MGHRA and CDR2 is YSYEKL. CDR3 nucleotide sequence: TGCGCCAGCAGCCAAGAGGAAGGTCAGCCCCAGCATTTT. Protein sequence: CASSQEEGQPQHF.

The rearrangement links TRBV30 to TRBJ2-7, with D tentatively TRBD1 or TRBD2 (5 bases each). Trimming left V 1 base short and J 7 bases short, with 11 bases between. Germline-derived CDR1 and CDR2 are GTSNPN and SVGIG (reference sequence). The CDR3 contains 12 residues. The CDR3 nucleotides read TGTGCCTGGAGTGGGGGGTACGGTGAGCAGTACTTC. Its translation is CAWSGGYGEQYF.

Details on this clone: A much bigger clone sits one base away, suggesting this may be a read error. In the same sample, other DNA sequences code for this CDR3. As DNA, the CDR3 is TGTGCCAGCAGCTTACGGGGCGGGGCAGACTCTGGAAACACCATATATTTC. Amino acid sequence: CASSLRGGADSGNTIYF. The chain joins TRBV7-2 to TRBJ1-3, with TRBD1 as a possible D gene (5 bases). Germline values: CDR1 SGHTA, CDR2 FQGNSA. The CDR3 has 17 residues.

Turning to this clone: One base separates it from a far larger clone, so it is likely a read error. The chain combines TRBV28 with TRBJ2-5, with D possibly TRBD1 on 6 matching bases. The V end lost 1 base, the J end lost 8 bases, and 14 bases lay between the germline ends. The germline CDR1 and CDR2 sequences are MDHEN and SYDVKM. The CDR3 is 14 residues long. CDR3 loop: CASSLFRGMDTQYF. CDR3 DNA sequence: TGTGCCAGCAGTTTATTTAGGGGGATGGATACCCAGTACTTC.

J is TRBJ1-2 and V is TRBV9, with TRBD1 as a possible D gene (5 bases). Germline lookup yields CDR1 SGDLS and CDR2 YYNGEE. CDR3 length: 14 residues. V lost 2 bases, J lost 4 bases, and 12 bases lay in between. CDR3 region: CASSVGTPVYGYTF. The CDR3 nucleotides are TGTGCCAGCAGCGTTGGGACGCCGGTCTATGGCTACACCTTC.

This chain connects TRBV12-2 to TRBJ2-7. TRBV12-2 is a pseudogene segment. The CDR3 totals 15 residues. The CDR3 reads CASSFLRYSPYEQYF. CDR3 in DNA: TGTGCCAGCAGTTTCCTCCGCTACTCACCCTACGAGCAGTACTTC.